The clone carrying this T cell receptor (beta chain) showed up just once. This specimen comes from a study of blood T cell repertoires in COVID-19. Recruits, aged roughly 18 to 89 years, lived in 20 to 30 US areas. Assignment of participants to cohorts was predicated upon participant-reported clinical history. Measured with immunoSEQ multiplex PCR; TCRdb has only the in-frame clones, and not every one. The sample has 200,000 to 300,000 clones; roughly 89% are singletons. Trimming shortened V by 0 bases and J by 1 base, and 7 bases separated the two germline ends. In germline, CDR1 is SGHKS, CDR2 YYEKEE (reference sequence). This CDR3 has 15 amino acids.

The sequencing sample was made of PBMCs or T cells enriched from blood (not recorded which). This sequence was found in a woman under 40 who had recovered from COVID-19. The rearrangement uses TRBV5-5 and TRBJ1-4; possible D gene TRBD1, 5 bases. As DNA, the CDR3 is TGTGCCAGCAGCTTGGGCGGGGGAACTAATGAAAAACTGTTTTTT. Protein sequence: CASSLGGGTNEKLFF.